A single sample gave rise to the 32 T cell receptor beta chains below, sequenced in a study of blood T cell repertoires in COVID-19. Profiled with immunoSEQ multiplex PCR; TCRdb holds only in-frame clones, not every one. The table includes over 75,000 clones, more than 85% detected once. Input material: peripheral blood. All receptors come from a human donor with active COVID-19. The donor label of this sample is uncertain.

This clone was observed a single time. The rearrangement uses TRBV7-9 and TRBJ2-3, with 11 bases identical to TRBD2. V shed 4 bases, J shed 6 bases, and the junction held 18 bases outside the gene matches. Germline V gene data show CDR1 as SEHNR and CDR2 as FQNEAQ (reference sequence). There are 19 residues in the CDR3. CDR3 sequence: CASSSGVPGLAAWWDTQYF. CDR3 sequence (DNA): TGTGCCAGCAGCTCCGGTGTTCCGGGACTAGCGGCCTGGTGGGATACGCAGTATTTT.

This clone has only one observation. This rearrangement joins TRBV5-1 to TRBJ2-5, with TRBD1 matching over 7 bases. Germline assignment: CDR1 SGHRS and CDR2 YFSETQ. J gave up 4 bases and V 0 bases, and 3 bases lay outside the gene matches. This CDR3 contains 14 residues. Here the CDR3 reads CASSLGQGRETQYF. In DNA form, the CDR3 reads TGCGCCAGCAGCTTGGGACAGGGAAGAGAGACCCAGTACTTC.

The chain uses TRBV4-3 and TRBJ1-2, with D possibly TRBD1 on 5 matching bases. Germline CDR1 is LGHNA and CDR2 is YSLEER. The V gene lost 2 bases and the J gene lost 4 bases, with 23 bases spanning the gap. This CDR3 is built from 18 residues. CDR3 coding DNA: TGCGCCAGCAGCCAAACTCTCAGCGGGGACGGAGGGATCTATGGCTACACCTTC. The encoded protein is CASSQTLSGDGGIYGYTF.

This chain connects TRBV7-8 to TRBJ1-2; 8 bases line up with TRBD1. Trimming at V came to 5 bases and at J to 10 bases, leaving 9 bases not matched to a gene. Per the germline V gene, CDR1 is SGHVS and CDR2 is FQNEAQ. The CDR3 loop spans 13 amino acids. The CDR3, as DNA: TGTGCCAGCAGCCTCGGACAGGGTGGCGACTACACCTTC. Amino acids: CASSLGQGGDYTF.

CDR3 sequence reads: CASSEGSSNQPQHF. DNA of the CDR3: TGTGCCAGCAGTGAGGGCAGTTCAAATCAGCCCCAGCATTTT. The chain couples TRBV6-1 to TRBJ1-5; D is undetermined. Germline values: CDR1 MNHNS, CDR2 SASEGT. The length of the CDR3 is 14 residues. Deletions cut 3 bases from V and 4 bases from J, with 10 bases between.

This clone has a single count. The chain joins TRBV5-4 to TRBJ2-3, with D unresolved. V was clipped by 3 bases and J by 4 bases, with 12 bases between them. CDR3 length: 14 residues. Per the germline V gene, CDR1 is SGHNT and CDR2 is YYREEE (reference sequence). CDR3 amino acids: CASSSASVPDTQYF. CDR3 nucleotide sequence: TGTGCCAGCAGCTCGGCTAGTGTCCCAGATACGCAGTATTTT. Complete variable domain (other parts from reference TRBV5-4 and TRBJ2-3): ETGVTQSPTHLIKTRGQQVTLRCSSQSGHNTVSWYQQALGQGPQFIFQYYREEENGRGNFPPRFSGLQFPNYSSELNVNALELDDSALYLCASSSASVPDTQYFGPGTRLTVL.

The J gene is TRBJ2-7, the V gene TRBV4-1, with a tentative D call TRBD2 (6 bases). The V gene's germline CDR1 is MGHRA and CDR2 YSYEKL. The CDR3 is made up of 14 amino acids. V was cut by 1 base and J by 3 bases, with 10 bases left in between. As DNA, the CDR3 is TGCGCCAGCAGCCAAGGCCAGGGACTCTACGAGCAGTACTTC. The encoded protein is CASSQGQGLYEQYF.

The sample holds one count of this clone. The rearrangement joins TRBV27 to TRBJ2-7; no clear D gene. This CDR3 is built from 13 residues. V was pared by 0 bases and J by 6 bases, with 9 bases between. Germline-derived CDR1 and CDR2 are MNHEY and SMNVEV (reference sequence). The CDR3 bases are TGTGCCAGCAGTTTATCTGGAAGGAGCGAGCAGTACTTC. It encodes CASSLSGRSEQYF.

The V call is TRBV6-5, the J call TRBJ2-5; 7 bases are a match to TRBD2. Germline assignment: CDR1 MNHEY and CDR2 SVGAGI. This CDR3 is built from 13 residues. The V gene end was trimmed by 7 bases and the J gene end by 5 bases; junction bases not matched to a gene: 7. CDR3 nucleotide sequence: TGTGCCAGCACCGCGGGGGTTGAGGAGACCCAGTACTTC. It codes for CASTAGVEETQYF.

The V and J genes are TRBV2 and TRBJ2-7; D remains unclear. V was cut by 6 bases and J by 1 base, with 16 bases left in between. This CDR3 is 15 amino acids long. Germline V gene sequence: CDR1 SNHLY, CDR2 FYNNEI. The CDR3 region has the DNA TGTGCCAGCAGCCTTATCCTACTCTCTTCCTACGAGCAGTACTTC. Its translation: CASSLILLSSYEQYF.

The gene calls are TRBV7-2 and TRBJ1-6, with TRBD1 matching over 8 bases. This CDR3 is built from 15 residues. Germline V CDR1 and CDR2: SGHTA, FQGNSA. V shed 4 bases and J 8 bases; nucleotides not matched to a gene: 7. In nucleotides, the CDR3 is TGTGCCAGCAGCTCCGTAGGACAGGGTTATTCACCCCTCCACTTT. Amino acid sequence: CASSSVGQGYSPLHF.

This clone was seen a single time. CDR3 bases: TGTGCCAGCAGTGCCGTACTAGCCGGGGAGCTGTTTTTT. Its protein is CASSAVLAGELFF. The chain is built from TRBV6-6 and TRBJ2-2; a possible D gene is TRBD2 (5 bases). This CDR3 spans 13 amino acids. Germline assignment: CDR1 MNHNY and CDR2 SVGAGI (reference sequence). The V and J ends lost 5 bases and 6 bases respectively, with 10 bases between them.

The rearrangement joins TRBV19 to TRBJ1-4, with 7 nucleotides matching TRBD1. This CDR3 is 14 amino acids long. The V gene's germline CDR1 is LNHDA and CDR2 SQIVND (reference sequence). Germline trimming cut 5 bases from V and 5 bases from J; bases unmatched to any gene: 5. The CDR3 DNA reads TGTGCCAGTAGTTCGGACAGGATCAATGAAAAACTGTTTTTT. Translated: CASSSDRINEKLFF.

The chain links TRBV10-3 to TRBJ1-6, with D possibly being TRBD1 (6 bases). The V end was cut by 1 base, the J end by 3 bases, with 13 bases between. Germline CDR1 and CDR2: ENHRY and SYGVKD. This CDR3 has 17 residues. CDR3 protein: CAISEFLGQFYNSPLHF. The CDR3 nucleotides are TGTGCCATCAGTGAGTTTCTCGGACAGTTCTATAATTCACCCCTCCACTTT.

This sequence joins TRBV24-1 and TRBJ2-3; possible D gene TRBD2, 7 bases. Germline loops: CDR1 KGHDR, CDR2 SFDVKD. The CDR3 loop spans 13 amino acids. The V end lost 9 bases, the J end lost 4 bases, and 13 bases lay between the germline ends. The CDR3 loop is CATLARGPDTQYF. The CDR3 nucleotides are TGTGCCACCCTTGCGCGGGGGCCAGATACGCAGTATTTT.

The chain recombines TRBV5-5 with TRBJ2-7; D remains ambiguous. Germline values: CDR1 SGHKS, CDR2 YYEKEE (reference sequence). Between the trimmed V and J ends, which lost 0 bases and 0 bases, there was a span of 10 bases. The CDR3 loop spans 15 amino acids. Written as DNA, the CDR3 is TGTGCCAGCAGCTTGGGGCAAAGGAGCTCCTACGAGCAGTACTTC. Amino acids: CASSLGQRSSYEQYF.

This clone was recorded many times. Other DNA sequences in the same sample also yield this CDR3. This chain joins TRBV15 and TRBJ2-7; D is uncertain. The CDR3 spans 14 residues. Germline V gene lookup returns CDR1 LNHNV and CDR2 YYDKDF (reference sequence). V dropped 1 base and J dropped 2 bases, with 9 bases sitting between them. This CDR3 is CATSRVRGTYEQYF. The CDR3 DNA sequence: TGTGCCACCAGCAGAGTTCGAGGAACCTACGAGCAGTACTTC.

The genes are TRBV7-9 and TRBJ2-1, with a weak D call TRBD2 (6 bases). This CDR3 is built from 15 residues. Germline loops: CDR1 SEHNR, CDR2 FQNEAQ (reference sequence). Trimming took 2 bases from V and 1 from J, leaving 9 bases between them. This CDR3 reads CASSLPGLSYNEQFF. CDR3 nucleotide sequence: TGTGCCAGCAGCTTACCGGGACTTTCCTACAATGAGCAGTTCTTC.

V is TRBV3-1 (or the pseudogene TRBV3-2) and J is TRBJ2-3; 7 nucleotides align to TRBD2. The CDR3 covers 16 residues. Per the germline V gene, CDR1 is LGHDT and CDR2 is YNNKEL (reference sequence). Unmatched junction bases numbered 13, after V lost 5 bases and J lost 5 bases. CDR3 in amino acids: CASSTPGLPRGDTQYF. DNA of the CDR3: TGTGCCAGCAGCACCCCGGGACTACCTAGGGGAGATACGCAGTATTTT.

Here the CDR3 reads CASSTGQGYEQYF. The CDR3 DNA is TGTGCCAGCAGTACTGGACAGGGCTACGAGCAGTACTTC. J is TRBJ2-7 and V is TRBV7-6; 8 positions agree with TRBD1. CDR1 SGHVS and CDR2 FNYEAQ come from the germline V gene. The V and J ends lost 6 bases and 3 bases, in that order; junction bases with no gene match: 4. The CDR3 length is 13 residues.

The rearrangement uses TRBV27 and TRBJ2-7, with D hard to call. In germline, CDR1 is MNHEY, CDR2 SMNVEV (reference sequence). The CDR3 runs to 15 residues. Trimming stripped 2 bases from V and 2 bases from J, with 13 bases between. CDR3 nucleotide sequence: TGTGCCAGCAGTTTAGGTTCTAGTCCCACCTACGAGCAGTACTTC. This codes for CASSLGSSPTYEQYF.

The chain employs TRBV5-1 and TRBJ2-3; TRBD2 agrees at 7 bases. Unmatched junction bases numbered 2, after V lost 0 bases and J lost 1 base. This CDR3 is 15 amino acids long. Germline CDR1 is SGHRS and CDR2 is YFSETQ. CDR3 region: CASSLGAGGTDTQYF. The CDR3 DNA reads as TGCGCCAGCAGCTTGGGGGCGGGGGGCACAGATACGCAGTATTTT.

This chain links TRBV7-9 with TRBJ2-1; 7 bases map to TRBD1. Germline CDR1 and CDR2: SEHNR and FQNEAQ (reference sequence). The CDR3 consists of 12 residues. The V segment lost 8 bases and the J segment 8 bases; nucleotides outside the gene matches: 6. This CDR3 is CASVRQGYEQFF. CDR3 nucleotides: TGTGCCAGCGTGAGACAGGGCTATGAGCAGTTCTTC.

The V and J genes are TRBV19 and TRBJ2-2; perhaps TRBD1 as D (6 bases). The V gene's germline CDR1 is LNHDA and CDR2 SQIVND (reference sequence). This CDR3 has 15 residues. Trimming took off 6 bases at V and 4 bases at J, with 15 bases between the two ends. Written as DNA, the CDR3 is TGTGCCAGTAGGCCCCAGGGGAGTGGCACCGGGGAGCTGTTTTTT. Its protein product is CASRPQGSGTGELFF. Filled out from reference TRBV19 and TRBJ2-2, the complete variable domain reads DGGITQSPKYLFRKEGQNVTLSCEQNLNHDAMYWYRQDPGQGLRLIYYSQIVNDFQKGDIAEGYSVSREKKESFPLTVTSAQKNPTAFYLCASRPQGSGTGELFFGEGSRLTVL.

The CDR3 nucleotides read TGTGCCACCAGCACAACCCACAGGTCCGCCGGAGATACGCAGTATTTT. This encodes CATSTTHRSAGDTQYF. The chain has TRBV15 and TRBJ2-3, with D possibly being TRBD1 (5 bases). Between the trimmed V and J ends, which lost 4 bases and 5 bases, there was a span of 19 bases. The V gene's germline CDR1 is LNHNV and CDR2 YYDKDF (reference sequence). This CDR3 is 16 amino acids long.

The rearrangement joins TRBV5-4 to TRBJ2-7; weak D call: TRBD1 (5 bases). Germline lookup yields CDR1 SGHNT and CDR2 YYREEE (reference sequence). With 0 bases removed from V and 4 bases from J, the gap between germline ends came to 11 bases. This CDR3 is 14 amino acids long. The DNA for the CDR3 is TGTGCCAGCAGCTTGGGCCAGGGAATATACGAGCAGTACTTC. Protein: CASSLGQGIYEQYF. Together with reference TRBV5-4 and TRBJ2-7, the CDR3 gives the full variable domain: ETGVTQSPTHLIKTRGQQVTLRCSSQSGHNTVSWYQQALGQGPQFIFQYYREEENGRGNFPPRFSGLQFPNYSSELNVNALELDDSALYLCASSLGQGIYEQYFGPGTRLTVT.

The rearrangement uses TRBV7-3 and TRBJ2-3; the D gene is possibly TRBD1 (6 bases). Germline CDR1 and CDR2: SGHTA and FQGTGA. The V end was cut by 4 bases, the J end by 2 bases, with 16 bases between. The CDR3 is 16 residues long. CDR3 region: CASSSGPPGATDTQYF. In DNA, the CDR3 is TGTGCCAGCAGCTCCGGGCCGCCAGGGGCCACAGATACGCAGTATTTT.

The CDR3, as DNA: TGTGCCAGCAGCCCGACAGGGAGGTCGGAGACCCAGTACTTC. Its translation is CASSPTGRSETQYF. The chain couples TRBV6-5 to TRBJ2-5; perhaps TRBD1 as D (7 bases). The CDR3 is 14 amino acids. Looked up from germline, CDR1 is MNHEY and CDR2 is SVGAGI. Trimming left V 6 bases short and J 5 bases short, with 16 bases between.

The chain carries TRBV5-1 and TRBJ2-1; TRBD2 matches 10 bases. The CDR3 sequence is 15 residues long. The V and J ends lost 0 bases and 5 bases, in that order; junction bases with no gene match: 2. CDR1 SGHRS and CDR2 YFSETQ come from the germline V gene. The CDR3 region is CASSLGTSGNNEQFF. In DNA, the CDR3 is TGCGCCAGCAGCTTGGGGACTAGCGGTAACAATGAGCAGTTCTTC.

CDR3 protein: CASSEMGSGTLSSYNEQFF. CDR3 sequence (DNA): TGTGCCAGCAGTGAAATGGGTAGCGGGACCCTCAGCTCCTACAATGAGCAGTTCTTC. V is TRBV6-1 and J is TRBJ2-1; 8 bases align to TRBD2. V dropped 2 bases and J dropped 0; count of bases not matched to a gene: 12. The CDR3 length is 19 residues. Germline CDR1 reads MNHNS; CDR2 reads SASEGT.

CDR3: CASSAGGFEAFF. The CDR3 DNA follows: TGTGCCAGTAGCGCAGGGGGCTTTGAAGCTTTCTTT. The V call is TRBV19, the J call TRBJ1-1, with 8 nucleotides matching TRBD1. CDR1 and CDR2 from the germline V gene are LNHDA and SQIVND (reference sequence). This CDR3 spans 12 amino acids. The junction had 4 bases not matched to a gene; V was cut back by 6 bases and J by 7 bases.

The chain couples TRBV7-3 to TRBJ2-1, with 10 bases matching TRBD2. The V gene's germline CDR1 is SGHTA and CDR2 FQGTGA. This CDR3 has 14 residues. Losses at the gene ends were 6 bases for V and 7 bases for J; bases not matched to a gene: 6. The CDR3 DNA sequence: TGTGCCAGCAGTCCAAGCGGGGGGGCGAATGAGCAGTTCTTC. Translating it yields CASSPSGGANEQFF.